The 5 T cell receptor beta chains below all came from one sample that was sequenced in a study of cytomegalovirus exposure and HLA in healthy donors. PCR was performed using 60 Vbeta and 13 Jbeta primers. Measured with immunoSEQ multiplex PCR; TCRdb has only the in-frame clones, and not every one. This sample has over 110,000 clones, with 80% found just once. Sequenced sample: PBMCs. The receptors derive from a middle-aged man in good health and CMV-seronegative.

The sample holds a few counts of this clone. This sequence joins TRBV19 and TRBJ1-3; the D is unclear. The ends were cut back, 5 bases at V and 0 bases at J, with 5 bases in the middle. This CDR3 has 13 residues. Germline values: CDR1 LNHDA, CDR2 SQIVND (reference sequence). Written as DNA, the CDR3 is TGTGCCAGTAGTGCGAGCTCTGGAAACACCATATATTTT. Translation gives CASSASSGNTIYF.

The chain's CDR3 is CASSQDLAQGTPQHF. The CDR3 coding sequence is TGCGCCAGCAGCCAAGATCTTGCGCAGGGTACGCCCCAGCATTTT. The rearrangement uses TRBV4-3 and TRBJ1-5; possible D gene TRBD1, 5 bases. Looked up from germline, CDR1 is LGHNA and CDR2 is YSLEER. The CDR3 spans 15 residues. Between the trimmed V and J ends, which lost 0 bases and 9 bases, there was a span of 15 bases.

The rearrangement links TRBV18 to TRBJ1-1; 9 bases match TRBD1. Germline CDR1 and CDR2: KGHSH and LQKENI. The CDR3 totals 16 residues. The V and J ends lost 6 bases and 1 base, in that order; junction bases with no gene match: 9. Written as DNA, the CDR3 is TGTGCCAGCTCGGGACAGGGAAGGCCGAGGAACACTGAAGCTTTCTTT. Translated, it gives CASSGQGRPRNTEAFF.

V and J are TRBV9 and TRBJ2-7; 11 bases are a match to TRBD2. Germline V gene sequence: CDR1 SGDLS, CDR2 YYNGEE. The CDR3 has 15 amino acids. With V trimmed by 0 bases and J by 9 bases, 8 bases remained unmatched. CDR3: CASSVGDSGGAPQYF. CDR3 nucleotides: TGTGCCAGCAGCGTAGGAGATAGCGGGGGGGCGCCGCAGTACTTC.

The chain is built from TRBV19 and TRBJ1-5; 8 bases line up with TRBD1. This CDR3 is built from 14 residues. With 10 bases clipped from V and 6 bases from J, the junction kept 11 bases outside the gene matches. Germline CDR1 reads LNHDA; CDR2 reads SQIVND (reference sequence). CDR3 in amino acids: CATLPGGSVQPQHF. The CDR3 coding sequence is TGTGCCACCCTACCAGGGGGCAGTGTTCAGCCCCAGCATTTT.